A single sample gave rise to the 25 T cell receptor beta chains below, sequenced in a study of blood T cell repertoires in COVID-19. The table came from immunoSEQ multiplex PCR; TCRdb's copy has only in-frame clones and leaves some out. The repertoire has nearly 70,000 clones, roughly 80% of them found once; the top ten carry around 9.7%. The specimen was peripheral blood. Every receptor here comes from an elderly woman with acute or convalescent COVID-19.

Written as DNA, the CDR3 is TGTGCCAGCAGTGACGTCAGACGGGCTGGGGCCAACGTCCTGACTTTC. Translation gives CASSDVRRAGANVLTF. This sequence joins TRBV2 and TRBJ2-6; D is ambiguous. Trimming took off 3 bases at V and 2 bases at J, with 11 bases between the two ends. In germline, CDR1 is SNHLY, CDR2 FYNNEI. CDR3 length: 16 residues.

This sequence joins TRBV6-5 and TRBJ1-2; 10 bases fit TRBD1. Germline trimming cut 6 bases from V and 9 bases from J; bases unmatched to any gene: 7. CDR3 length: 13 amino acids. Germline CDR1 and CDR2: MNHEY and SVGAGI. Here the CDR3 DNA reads TGTGCCAGCAGGAACGACAGGGGGCGACGCTACACCTTC. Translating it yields CASRNDRGRRYTF.

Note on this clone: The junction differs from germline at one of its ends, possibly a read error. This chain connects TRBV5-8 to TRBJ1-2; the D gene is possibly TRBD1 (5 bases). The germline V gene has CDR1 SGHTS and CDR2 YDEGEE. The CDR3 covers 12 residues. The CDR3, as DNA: TGTGCCAGCAGCTTGGTGGAGGGCAAGGGACTCTTC. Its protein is CASSLVEGKGLF.

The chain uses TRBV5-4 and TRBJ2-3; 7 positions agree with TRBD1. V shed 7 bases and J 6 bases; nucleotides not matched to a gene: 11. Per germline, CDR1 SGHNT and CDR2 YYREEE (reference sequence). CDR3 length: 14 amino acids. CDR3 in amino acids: CASGTYRGMDTQYF. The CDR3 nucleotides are TGTGCCAGCGGTACCTACAGGGGCATGGATACGCAGTATTTT.

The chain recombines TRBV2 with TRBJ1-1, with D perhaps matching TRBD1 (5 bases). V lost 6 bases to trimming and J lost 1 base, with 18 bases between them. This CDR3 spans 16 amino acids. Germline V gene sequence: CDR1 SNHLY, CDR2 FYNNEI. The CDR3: CASRASRVWGNTEAFF. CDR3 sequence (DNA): TGTGCCAGCAGAGCCTCCAGGGTGTGGGGGAACACTGAAGCTTTCTTT.

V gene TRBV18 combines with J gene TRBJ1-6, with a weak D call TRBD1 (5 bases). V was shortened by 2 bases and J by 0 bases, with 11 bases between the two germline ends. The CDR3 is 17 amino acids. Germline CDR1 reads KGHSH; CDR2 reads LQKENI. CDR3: CASSPLGGSSYNSPLHF. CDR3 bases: TGTGCCAGCTCACCATTGGGGGGGAGCTCCTATAATTCACCCCTCCACTTT.

CDR3 DNA: TGTGCCAGTAGTGCAAGACAGGGGGGGTACGAGCAGTACTTC. Protein: CASSARQGGYEQYF. The gene calls are TRBV19 and TRBJ2-7, with TRBD1 matching 9 bases. V trimming: 5 bases; J trimming: 4 bases; junction bases outside the gene matches: 6. This CDR3 is 14 amino acids long. The germline gives CDR1 LNHDA, CDR2 SQIVND (reference sequence). The complete variable domain, with remaining parts taken from reference TRBV19 and TRBJ2-7, reads DGGITQSPKYLFRKEGQNVTLSCEQNLNHDAMYWYRQDPGQGLRLIYYSQIVNDFQKGDIAEGYSVSREKKESFPLTVTSAQKNPTAFYLCASSARQGGYEQYFGPGTRLTVT.

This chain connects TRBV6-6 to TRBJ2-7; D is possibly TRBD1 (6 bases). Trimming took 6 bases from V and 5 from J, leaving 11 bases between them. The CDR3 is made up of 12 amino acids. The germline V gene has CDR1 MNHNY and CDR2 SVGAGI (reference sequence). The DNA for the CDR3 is TGTGCCAGCAGACCCTACAGGGACGAGCAGTACTTC. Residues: CASRPYRDEQYF.

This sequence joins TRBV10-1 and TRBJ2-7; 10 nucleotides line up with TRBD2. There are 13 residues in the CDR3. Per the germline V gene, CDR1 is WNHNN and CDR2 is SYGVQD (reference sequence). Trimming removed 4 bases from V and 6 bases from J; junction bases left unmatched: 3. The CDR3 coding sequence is TGCGCCAGCAGTGCTAGCGGGGGATCCGAGCAGTACTTC. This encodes CASSASGGSEQYF.

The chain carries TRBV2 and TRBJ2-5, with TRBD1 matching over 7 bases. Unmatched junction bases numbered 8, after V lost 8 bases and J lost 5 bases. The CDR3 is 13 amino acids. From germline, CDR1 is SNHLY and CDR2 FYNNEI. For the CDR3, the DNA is TGTGCCAGCGAGACAGGGATCGGTGAGACCCAGTACTTC. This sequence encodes CASETGIGETQYF. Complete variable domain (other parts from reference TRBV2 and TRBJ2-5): EPEVTQTPSHQVTQMGQEVILRCVPISNHLYFYWYRQILGQKVEFLVSFYNNEISEKSEIFDDQFSVERPDGSNFTLKIRSTKLEDSAMYFCASETGIGETQYFGPGTRLLVL.

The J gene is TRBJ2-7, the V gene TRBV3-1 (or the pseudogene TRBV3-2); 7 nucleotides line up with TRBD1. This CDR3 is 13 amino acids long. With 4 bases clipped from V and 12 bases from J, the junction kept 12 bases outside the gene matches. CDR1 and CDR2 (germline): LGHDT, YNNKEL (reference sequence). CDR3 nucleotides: TGTGCCAGCAGCCCAGAACCCAAGACAGGGTTGTACTTC. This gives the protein CASSPEPKTGLYF.

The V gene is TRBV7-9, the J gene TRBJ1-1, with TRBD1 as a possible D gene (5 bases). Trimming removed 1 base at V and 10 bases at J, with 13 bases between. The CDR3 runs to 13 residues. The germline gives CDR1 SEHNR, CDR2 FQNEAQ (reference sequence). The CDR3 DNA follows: TGTGCCAGCAGCTTAGAAACAGGCCTGGGAGCTTTCTTT. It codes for CASSLETGLGAFF.

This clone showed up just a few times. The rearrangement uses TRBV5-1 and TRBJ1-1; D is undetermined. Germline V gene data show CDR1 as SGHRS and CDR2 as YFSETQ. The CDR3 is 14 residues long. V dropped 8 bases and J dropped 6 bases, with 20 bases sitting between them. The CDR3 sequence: CASTEGVGIAEAFF. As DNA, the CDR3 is TGCGCCAGTACCGAGGGAGTAGGCATCGCTGAAGCTTTCTTT.

The CDR3 coding sequence is TGTGCCAGCAGCCAATCGGGGGGGGCCAACATTCAGTACTTC. Encoded protein: CASSQSGGANIQYF. V gene TRBV3-1 (or the pseudogene TRBV3-2) combines with J gene TRBJ2-4; 8 bases match TRBD2. Germline CDR1 LGHDT, CDR2 YNNKEL (reference sequence). The CDR3 extends over 14 amino acids. J gave up 7 bases and V 2 bases, and 4 bases lay outside the gene matches.

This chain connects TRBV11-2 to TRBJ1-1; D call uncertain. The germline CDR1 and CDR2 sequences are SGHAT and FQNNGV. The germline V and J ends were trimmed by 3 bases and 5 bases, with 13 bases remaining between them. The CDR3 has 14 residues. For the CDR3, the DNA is TGTGCCAGCAGCTTCTATGGGGAGAGGACTGAAGCTTTCTTT. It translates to CASSFYGERTEAFF.

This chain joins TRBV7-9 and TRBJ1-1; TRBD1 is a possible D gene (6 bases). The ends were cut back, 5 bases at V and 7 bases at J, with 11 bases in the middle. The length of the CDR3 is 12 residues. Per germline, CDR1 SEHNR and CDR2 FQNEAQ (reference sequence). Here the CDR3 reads CASSRTEFEAFF. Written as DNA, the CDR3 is TGTGCCAGCAGCCGGACAGAGTTTGAAGCTTTCTTT.

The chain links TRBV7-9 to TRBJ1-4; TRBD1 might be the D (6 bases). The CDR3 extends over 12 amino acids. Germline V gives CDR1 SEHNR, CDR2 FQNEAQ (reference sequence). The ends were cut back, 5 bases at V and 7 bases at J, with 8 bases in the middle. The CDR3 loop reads CASSLQGEKLFF. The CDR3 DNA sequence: TGTGCCAGCAGCCTACAGGGTGAAAAACTGTTTTTT.

The CDR3 loop reads CASSDTGQGANEKLFF. The CDR3 coding sequence is TGTGCCAGCAGCGATACTGGACAGGGAGCTAATGAAAAACTGTTTTTT. V gene TRBV9 combines with J gene TRBJ1-4, with TRBD1 matching 8 bases. CDR3 length equals 16 residues. CDR1 and CDR2 (germline): SGDLS, YYNGEE. J lost 3 bases, V lost 3 bases, and 7 bases had no gene match.

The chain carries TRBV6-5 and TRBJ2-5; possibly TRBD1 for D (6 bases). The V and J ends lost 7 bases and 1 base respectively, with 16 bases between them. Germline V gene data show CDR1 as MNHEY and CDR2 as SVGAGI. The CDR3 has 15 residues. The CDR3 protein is CASTNSRGFQETQYF. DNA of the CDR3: TGTGCCAGCACAAACAGCAGGGGCTTCCAAGAGACCCAGTACTTC.

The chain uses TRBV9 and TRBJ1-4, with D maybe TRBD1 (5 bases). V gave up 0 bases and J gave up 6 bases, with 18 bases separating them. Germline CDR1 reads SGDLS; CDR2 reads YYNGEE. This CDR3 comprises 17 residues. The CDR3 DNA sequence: TGTGCCAGCAGCGTAGGGACACCCCCGGGTCGCGATGAAAAACTGTTTTTT. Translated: CASSVGTPPGRDEKLFF.

As DNA, the CDR3 is TGTGCCAGCAGCTTGGCAGGGGACCAAGAGACCCAGTACTTC. It yields the protein CASSLAGDQETQYF. The chain uses TRBV5-6 and TRBJ2-5, with D tentatively TRBD1 (6 bases). The CDR3 covers 14 residues. V lost 0 bases, J lost 0 bases, and 6 bases lay in between. CDR1 and CDR2 (germline): SGHDT, YYEEEE. The variable domain in full, with the rest retrieved from reference TRBV5-6 and TRBJ2-5, is DAGVTQSPTHLIKTRGQQVTLRCSPKSGHDTVSWYQQALGQGPQFIFQYYEEEERQRGNFPDRFSGHQFPNYSSELNVNALLLGDSALYLCASSLAGDQETQYFGPGTRLLVL.

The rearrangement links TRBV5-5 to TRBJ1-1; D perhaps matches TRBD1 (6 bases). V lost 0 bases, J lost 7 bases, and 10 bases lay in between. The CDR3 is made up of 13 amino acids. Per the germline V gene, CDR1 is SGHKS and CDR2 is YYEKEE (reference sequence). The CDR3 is CASSLGSTGEAFF. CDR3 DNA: TGTGCCAGCAGCTTGGGGTCGACAGGTGAAGCTTTCTTT.

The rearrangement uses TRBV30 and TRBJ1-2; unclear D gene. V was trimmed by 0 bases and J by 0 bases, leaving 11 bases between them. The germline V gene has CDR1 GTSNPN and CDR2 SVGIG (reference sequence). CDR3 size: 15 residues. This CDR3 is CAWSVLVTSNYGYTF. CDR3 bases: TGTGCCTGGAGTGTACTGGTCACGTCTAACTATGGCTACACCTTC.

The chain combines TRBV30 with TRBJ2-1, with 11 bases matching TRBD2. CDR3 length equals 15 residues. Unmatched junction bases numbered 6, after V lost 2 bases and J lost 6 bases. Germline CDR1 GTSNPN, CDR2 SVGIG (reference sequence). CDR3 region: CAWSLAGGPLNEQFF. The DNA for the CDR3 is TGTGCCTGGAGTTTAGCGGGGGGGCCTCTCAATGAGCAGTTCTTC.

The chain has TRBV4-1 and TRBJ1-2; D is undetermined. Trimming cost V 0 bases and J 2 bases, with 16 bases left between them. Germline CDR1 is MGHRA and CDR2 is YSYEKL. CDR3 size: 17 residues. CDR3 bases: TGCGCCAGCAGCCAAGATTGGCGCGCGGGGTCAAACTATGGCTACACCTTC. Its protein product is CASSQDWRAGSNYGYTF.